This T cell receptor beta chain was profiled in a study of cytomegalovirus exposure and HLA in healthy donors. Germline V CDR1 and CDR2: SEHNR, FQNEAQ (reference sequence). This CDR3 contains 13 residues. The V and J ends lost 5 bases and 5 bases, in that order; junction bases with no gene match: 4. The study ran its PCR with 60 Vbeta and 13 Jbeta primers. Here immunoSEQ multiplex PCR was the method, and the copy in TCRdb shows in-frame clones only, minus some. The data show approximately 130,000 clones, 76% seen once. Sequences were obtained from PBMCs. The TCR originated in a female donor in good health and CMV-seropositive. The chain recombines TRBV7-9 with TRBJ2-7; 9 bases are shared with TRBD1. The CDR3 spells CASSTWTGDEQYF. The DNA of the CDR3 is TGTGCCAGCAGCACCTGGACAGGGGACGAGCAGTACTTC.